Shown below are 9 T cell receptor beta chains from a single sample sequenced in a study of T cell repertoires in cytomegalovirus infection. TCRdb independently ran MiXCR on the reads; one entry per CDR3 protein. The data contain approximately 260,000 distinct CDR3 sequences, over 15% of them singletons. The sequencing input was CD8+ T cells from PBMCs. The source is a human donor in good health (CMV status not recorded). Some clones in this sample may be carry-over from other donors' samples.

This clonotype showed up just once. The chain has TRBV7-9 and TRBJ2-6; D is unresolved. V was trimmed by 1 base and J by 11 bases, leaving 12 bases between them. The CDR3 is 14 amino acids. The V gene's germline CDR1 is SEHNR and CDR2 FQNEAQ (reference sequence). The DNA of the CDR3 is TGTGCCAGCAGCTTAGGGACGGAGCGTCACGTCCTGACTTTC. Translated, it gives CASSLGTERHVLTF.

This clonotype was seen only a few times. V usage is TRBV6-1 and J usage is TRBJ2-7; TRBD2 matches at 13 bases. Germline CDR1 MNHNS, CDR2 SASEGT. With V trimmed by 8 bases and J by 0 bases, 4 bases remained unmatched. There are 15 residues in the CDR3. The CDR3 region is CASRLAGGSSYEQYF. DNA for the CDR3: TGTGCCAGCCGACTAGCGGGGGGCAGCTCCTACGAGCAGTACTTC.

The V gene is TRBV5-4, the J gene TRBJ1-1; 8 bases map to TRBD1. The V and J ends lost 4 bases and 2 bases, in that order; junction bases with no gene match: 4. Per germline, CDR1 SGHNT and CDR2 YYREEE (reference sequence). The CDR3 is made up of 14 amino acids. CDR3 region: CASSDTGGNTEAFF. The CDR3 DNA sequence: TGTGCCAGCAGCGACACAGGGGGTAACACTGAAGCTTTCTTT.

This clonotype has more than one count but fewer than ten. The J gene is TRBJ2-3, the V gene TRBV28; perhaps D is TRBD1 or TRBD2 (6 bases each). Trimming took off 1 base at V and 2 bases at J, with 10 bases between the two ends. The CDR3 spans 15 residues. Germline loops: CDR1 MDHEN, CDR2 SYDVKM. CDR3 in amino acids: CASSLSGDSTDTQYF. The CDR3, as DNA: TGTGCCAGCAGTTTATCAGGGGACTCCACAGATACGCAGTATTTT.

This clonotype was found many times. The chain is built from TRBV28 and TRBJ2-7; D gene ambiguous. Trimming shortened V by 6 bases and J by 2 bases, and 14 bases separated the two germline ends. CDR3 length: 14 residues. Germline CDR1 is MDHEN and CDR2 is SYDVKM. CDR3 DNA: TGTGCCAGCAGCGTTACTAATTCCCCCTACGAGCAGTACTTC. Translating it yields CASSVTNSPYEQYF.

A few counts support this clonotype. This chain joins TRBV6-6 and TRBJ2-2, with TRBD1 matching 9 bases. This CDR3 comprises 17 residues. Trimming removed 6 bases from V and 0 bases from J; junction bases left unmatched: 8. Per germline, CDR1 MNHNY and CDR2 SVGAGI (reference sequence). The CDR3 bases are TGTGCCAGCAGCGGGACAGGGCGGGTAACGAACACCGGGGAGCTGTTTTTT. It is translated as CASSGTGRVTNTGELFF.

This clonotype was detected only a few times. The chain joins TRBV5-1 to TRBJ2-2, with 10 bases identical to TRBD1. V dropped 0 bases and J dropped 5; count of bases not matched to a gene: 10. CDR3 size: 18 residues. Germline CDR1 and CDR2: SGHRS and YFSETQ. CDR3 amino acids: CASSLDVPGQGRTGELFF. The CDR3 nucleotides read TGCGCCAGCAGCTTGGATGTACCGGGACAGGGGCGAACCGGGGAGCTGTTTTTT. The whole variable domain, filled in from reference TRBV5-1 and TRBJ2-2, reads KAGVTQTPRYLIKTRGQQVTLSCSPISGHRSVSWYQQTPGQGLQFLFEYFSETQRNKGNFPGRFSGRQFSNSRSEMNVSTLELGDSALYLCASSLDVPGQGRTGELFFGEGSRLTVL.

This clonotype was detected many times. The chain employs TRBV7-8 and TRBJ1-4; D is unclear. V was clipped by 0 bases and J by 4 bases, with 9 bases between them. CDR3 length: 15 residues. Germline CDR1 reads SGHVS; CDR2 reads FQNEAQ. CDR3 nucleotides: TGTGCCAGCAGCTTAGCCGCAGGCAGTAATGAAAAACTGTTTTTT. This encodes CASSLAAGSNEKLFF.

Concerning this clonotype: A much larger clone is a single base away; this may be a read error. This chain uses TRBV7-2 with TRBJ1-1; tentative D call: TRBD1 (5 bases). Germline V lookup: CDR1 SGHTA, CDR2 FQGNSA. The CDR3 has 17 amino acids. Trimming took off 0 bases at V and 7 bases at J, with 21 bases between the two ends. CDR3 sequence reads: CTSSLARGQGVSGEAFF. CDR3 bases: TGTACCAGCAGCTTAGCGCGTGGGCAGGGTGTGAGTGGTGAAGCTTTCTTT.